The 30 T cell receptor beta chains below all came from one sample that was sequenced in a study of T cells in localized non-small cell lung cancer. The data were produced by immunoSEQ multiplex PCR, yet TCRdb's version contains in-frame clones alone and is incomplete. This table holds around 43,000 clones, approximately 86% found once. The sample here was peripheral blood, taken before any cancer treatment. The receptor set was obtained from a man aged 18 to 50 with stage I lung adenocarcinoma.

The rearrangement joins TRBV7-9 to TRBJ1-5; tentatively, D is TRBD1 (5 bases). V was cut by 8 bases and J by 9 bases, with 14 bases left in between. The CDR3 runs 12 residues. Per the germline V gene, CDR1 is SEHNR and CDR2 is FQNEAQ (reference sequence). This chain's CDR3 is CASYGGTGPQHF. As DNA, the CDR3 is TGTGCCAGCTATGGGGGAACGGGGCCCCAGCATTTT. Filled out from reference TRBV7-9 and TRBJ1-5, the complete variable domain reads DTGVSQNPRHKITKRGQNVTFRCDPISEHNRLYWYRQTLGQGPEFLTYFQNEAQLEKSRLLSDRFSAERPKGSFSTLEIQRTEQGDSAMYLCASYGGTGPQHFGDGTRLSIL.

The chain employs TRBV11-3 and TRBJ2-2, with D possibly called TRBD1 or TRBD2 (5 bases each). CDR1 and CDR2 (germline): SGHNT, YENEEA. V was clipped by 1 base and J by 7 bases, with 16 bases between them. The CDR3 totals 16 residues. The CDR3 DNA is TGTGCCAGCAGCTTAGGTCAGGGAGTTTATGGCGGGGAGCTGTTTTTT. Protein product: CASSLGQGVYGGELFF.

The gene calls are TRBV7-3 and TRBJ2-1; TRBD2 matches 13 bases. V was clipped by 5 bases and J by 10 bases; unmatched bases: 8. The CDR3 is made up of 15 amino acids. Germline V gene data show CDR1 as SGHTA and CDR2 as FQGTGA. The DNA for the CDR3 is TGTGCCAGCAGCCCCGGGACTAGCGGGGTAGGGGAGCAGTTCTTC. It encodes CASSPGTSGVGEQFF.

This clone was seen a single time. The chain links TRBV5-4 to TRBJ1-2; D may be TRBD1 (6 bases). The CDR3 covers 14 residues. The germline V gene has CDR1 SGHNT and CDR2 YYREEE (reference sequence). Between the trimmed V and J ends, which lost 0 bases and 7 bases, there was a span of 13 bases. DNA of the CDR3: TGTGCCAGCAGCTTGGATACAGGGAGGTCTGGCTACACCTTC. It translates to CASSLDTGRSGYTF.

This clone has a handful of counts. V is TRBV6-1 and J is TRBJ1-5; 11 bases are shared with TRBD1. The CDR3 covers 15 residues. The germline CDR1 and CDR2 sequences are MNHNS and SASEGT. Losses at the gene ends were 7 bases for V and 6 bases for J; bases not matched to a gene: 8. Here the CDR3 DNA reads TGTGCCAGCATCTTGGACAGGGGGCTAGGTCAGCCCCAGCATTTT. Translating it yields CASILDRGLGQPQHF.

V is TRBV7-7 and J is TRBJ2-3; D ambiguous. The CDR3 loop spans 13 amino acids. CDR1 SSHAT and CDR2 FNYEAQ come from the germline V gene (reference sequence). With 1 base removed from V and 2 bases from J, the gap between germline ends came to 4 bases. The CDR3 DNA reads TGTGCCAGCAGCTTAGGACTCACAGATACGCAGTATTTT. This translates into CASSLGLTDTQYF.

J is TRBJ1-2 and V is TRBV28, with 8 positions matching TRBD1. The CDR3 covers 14 residues. Unmatched junction bases numbered 10, after V lost 6 bases and J lost 7 bases. The germline V gene has CDR1 MDHEN and CDR2 SYDVKM. CDR3 sequence (DNA): TGTGCCAGCAGGACTCCGGGACAGGCGGCTGGCTACACCTTC. Its translation is CASRTPGQAAGYTF.

This chain connects TRBV5-1 to TRBJ1-1; maybe TRBD1 (6 bases). The germline V gene has CDR1 SGHRS and CDR2 YFSETQ. Trimming took off 4 bases at V and 1 base at J, with 17 bases between the two ends. The CDR3 has 16 residues. The DNA for the CDR3 is TGCGCCAGCAGCCTAAACCCGACAGGATGGAACACTGAAGCTTTCTTT. Translating it yields CASSLNPTGWNTEAFF. Full variable domain (remainder filled in from reference TRBV5-1 and TRBJ1-1): KAGVTQTPRYLIKTRGQQVTLSCSPISGHRSVSWYQQTPGQGLQFLFEYFSETQRNKGNFPGRFSGRQFSNSRSEMNVSTLELGDSALYLCASSLNPTGWNTEAFFGQGTRLTVV.

This CDR3 reads CASSPGQGASYEQYF. DNA of the CDR3: TGTGCCAGCTCACCCGGGCAGGGGGCCTCCTACGAGCAGTACTTC. This chain links TRBV18 with TRBJ2-5; 8 bases are shared with TRBD1. TRBJ2-7 explains the end of the DNA better; the J call may be wrong. The CDR3 totals 15 residues. Germline CDR1 is KGHSH and CDR2 is LQKENI.

The chain joins TRBV5-1 to TRBJ2-5; 10 positions match TRBD2. This CDR3 has 14 amino acids. The trim removed 4 bases at V and 3 bases at J, leaving 3 bases unmatched. From germline, CDR1 is SGHRS and CDR2 YFSETQ. The CDR3 loop reads CASSPGTSEETQYF. CDR3 DNA: TGCGCCAGCAGCCCCGGGACTAGCGAAGAGACCCAGTACTTC.

This rearrangement joins TRBV27 to TRBJ2-3, with 7 positions matching TRBD1. Germline V gives CDR1 MNHEY, CDR2 SMNVEV (reference sequence). This CDR3 has 13 amino acids. Trimming removed 6 bases from V and 6 bases from J; junction bases left unmatched: 6. The CDR3 nucleotides are TGTGCCAGCAGCCTCGGCAGGGGGGATACGCAGTATTTT. Translating it yields CASSLGRGDTQYF.

V and J are TRBV5-5 and TRBJ1-2; weak D call: TRBD1 (5 bases). CDR3 length: 12 amino acids. The germline V gene has CDR1 SGHKS and CDR2 YYEKEE (reference sequence). V was pared by 3 bases and J by 7 bases, with 10 bases between. The CDR3 DNA reads TGTGCCAGCAGCTCCGGGGCTCCTGGCTACACCTTC. This codes for CASSSGAPGYTF.

The rearrangement links TRBV5-4 to TRBJ2-7, with 7 positions matching TRBD2. Germline V gene lookup returns CDR1 SGHNT and CDR2 YYREEE (reference sequence). This CDR3 spans 15 amino acids. V shed 4 bases and J 1 base; nucleotides not matched to a gene: 8. The chain's CDR3 is CASSPGGRSSYEQYF. DNA of the CDR3: TGTGCCAGCAGCCCGGGGGGTAGGAGTTCCTACGAGCAGTACTTC.

The V and J genes are TRBV7-2 and TRBJ1-2; TRBD1 matches 9 bases. V trimming: 2 bases; J trimming: 7 bases; junction bases outside the gene matches: 8. The germline V gene encodes CDR1 SGHTA and CDR2 FQGNSA. The CDR3 extends over 15 amino acids. Here the CDR3 reads CASSLRRGTGLGYTF. CDR3 sequence (DNA): TGTGCCAGCAGCTTAAGACGAGGGACAGGGCTTGGCTACACCTTC. Using reference TRBV7-2 and TRBJ1-2 for the parts outside the CDR3, the full variable domain is GAGVSQSPSNKVTEKGKDVELRCDPISGHTALYWYRQSLGQGLEFLIYFQGNSAPDKSGLPSDRFSAERTGGSVSTLTIQRTQQEDSAVYLCASSLRRGTGLGYTFGSGTRLTVV.

A note on this clone: Compared with germline, one end of the junction differs, possibly owing to a read error. V and J are TRBV28 and TRBJ1-1, with D uncertain. The CDR3 consists of 13 residues. Per the germline V gene, CDR1 is MDHEN and CDR2 is SYDVKM. CDR3 in amino acids: CASSLSINSEAFF. CDR3 DNA: TGTGCCAGCAGTTTATCTATTAACAGTGAAGCTTTCTTT.

The rearrangement uses TRBV2 and TRBJ2-5, with D tentatively TRBD2 (6 bases). The CDR3 is 15 residues long. V lost 4 bases and J lost 1, with 13 bases in between. In germline, CDR1 is SNHLY, CDR2 FYNNEI. CDR3 region: CASSGVAAFQETQYF. The DNA for the CDR3 is TGTGCCAGCAGTGGGGTAGCGGCCTTCCAAGAGACCCAGTACTTC. The complete variable domain, with remaining parts taken from reference TRBV2 and TRBJ2-5, reads EPEVTQTPSHQVTQMGQEVILRCVPISNHLYFYWYRQILGQKVEFLVSFYNNEISEKSEIFDDQFSVERPDGSNFTLKIRSTKLEDSAMYFCASSGVAAFQETQYFGPGTRLLVL.

The gene calls are TRBV7-9 and TRBJ1-1; D is perhaps TRBD1 (6 bases). The V end lost 6 bases, the J end lost 2 bases, and 13 bases lay between the germline ends. Germline CDR1 and CDR2: SEHNR and FQNEAQ (reference sequence). The CDR3 spans 14 residues. This chain's CDR3 is CASSNPQGNTEAFF. As DNA, the CDR3 is TGTGCCAGCAGTAACCCACAGGGAAACACTGAAGCTTTCTTT. The entire variable domain, with the rest obtained from reference TRBV7-9 and TRBJ1-1, is as follows: DTGVSQNPRHKITKRGQNVTFRCDPISEHNRLYWYRQTLGQGPEFLTYFQNEAQLEKSRLLSDRFSAERPKGSFSTLEIQRTEQGDSAMYLCASSNPQGNTEAFFGQGTRLTVV.

The chain has TRBV5-1 and TRBJ1-5; 9 bases agree with TRBD1. The CDR3 loop spans 17 amino acids. V gave up 1 base and J gave up 3 bases; unmatched junction bases: 8. Germline V lookup: CDR1 SGHRS, CDR2 YFSETQ. CDR3 in amino acids: CASSLTPGQGSNQPQHF. The CDR3 DNA follows: TGCGCCAGCAGCTTGACTCCGGGACAGGGCTCCAATCAGCCCCAGCATTTT.

This rearrangement joins TRBV5-1 to TRBJ2-2; tentative D call: TRBD2 (5 bases). Germline V CDR1 and CDR2: SGHRS, YFSETQ. V lost 2 bases and J 0 bases, leaving 8 bases between the germline ends. The CDR3 sequence is 15 residues long. The CDR3 nucleotides are TGCGCCAGCAGCTTTGGAGCGGCGAACACCGGGGAGCTGTTTTTT. Residues: CASSFGAANTGELFF.

A single count supports this clone. The chain recombines TRBV4-3 with TRBJ1-3; D is unresolved. CDR3 length: 15 amino acids. Trimming stripped 1 base from V and 0 bases from J, with 7 bases between. Germline-derived CDR1 and CDR2 are LGHNA and YSLEER. The CDR3 protein is CASSQGSSSGNTIYF. The CDR3 DNA sequence: TGCGCCAGCAGCCAAGGTAGCAGCTCTGGAAACACCATATATTTT.

This clone has only a few counts. V usage is TRBV5-6 and J usage is TRBJ1-1; D is undetermined. V was cut by 1 base and J by 4 bases, with 11 bases left in between. Germline CDR1 and CDR2: SGHDT and YYEEEE. This CDR3 comprises 14 residues. This CDR3 reads CASSLPYSGTEAFF. CDR3 coding DNA: TGTGCCAGCAGCTTGCCTTACAGTGGCACTGAAGCTTTCTTT.

This clone is a singleton in its sample. V gene TRBV5-1 combines with J gene TRBJ1-6; possibly TRBD1 for D (5 bases). The CDR3 covers 17 residues. Trimming removed 4 bases at V and 6 bases at J, with 20 bases between. Germline CDR1 is SGHRS and CDR2 is YFSETQ. The CDR3 bases are TGCGCCAGCAGCCCTGCACCCCCAGGGAGTAGTAATTCACCCCTCCACTTT. It codes for CASSPAPPGSSNSPLHF.

This clone was seen only once. V is TRBV4-1 and J is TRBJ2-1, with 8 bases aligning to TRBD1. From germline, CDR1 is MGHRA and CDR2 YSYEKL. The V gene end was trimmed by 0 bases and the J gene end by 4 bases; junction bases not matched to a gene: 5. The CDR3 is made up of 16 amino acids. This CDR3 reads CASSQDGTGHYNEQFF. The DNA for the CDR3 is TGCGCCAGCAGCCAAGATGGGACAGGACATTACAATGAGCAGTTCTTC.

This clone showed up just a few times. The chain is built from TRBV7-2 and TRBJ1-2; TRBD1 matches at 8 bases. CDR1 is SGHTA, CDR2 FQGNSA, per germline. The CDR3 spans 15 residues. Trimming took 5 bases from V and 8 from J; bases not matched to a gene: 13. The CDR3: CASSRLHGQGVGYTF. As DNA, the CDR3 is TGTGCCAGCAGCCGACTGCATGGACAGGGTGTGGGCTACACCTTC.

This chain links TRBV7-9 with TRBJ1-1, with D unclear. With 5 bases removed from V and 1 base from J, the gap between germline ends came to 8 bases. Germline assignment: CDR1 SEHNR and CDR2 FQNEAQ (reference sequence). This CDR3 is built from 13 residues. CDR3 region: CASSPQTNTEAFF. Written as DNA, the CDR3 is TGTGCCAGCAGCCCCCAGACGAACACTGAAGCTTTCTTT.

This chain uses TRBV2 with TRBJ1-1; maybe TRBD1 (6 bases). Between the trimmed V and J ends, which lost 6 bases and 3 bases, there was a span of 14 bases. The CDR3 totals 14 residues. Germline V gene sequence: CDR1 SNHLY, CDR2 FYNNEI. The CDR3 spells CASRKQGFDTEAFF. CDR3 nucleotides: TGTGCCAGCAGAAAACAGGGTTTCGACACTGAAGCTTTCTTT. The full variable domain, in which reference TRBV2 and TRBJ1-1 provide the parts outside the CDR3, is EPEVTQTPSHQVTQMGQEVILRCVPISNHLYFYWYRQILGQKVEFLVSFYNNEISEKSEIFDDQFSVERPDGSNFTLKIRSTKLEDSAMYFCASRKQGFDTEAFFGQGTRLTVV.

This rearrangement joins TRBV27 to TRBJ1-2, with 7 bases aligning to TRBD1. Germline loops: CDR1 MNHEY, CDR2 SMNVEV (reference sequence). CDR3 length: 18 amino acids. J was trimmed by 6 bases and V by 4 bases; bases with no gene match: 20. The DNA of the CDR3 is TGTGCCAGCAGTTCCAACGAACTGATGACAGGGTTAGGAGATGGCTACACCTTC. Its protein product is CASSSNELMTGLGDGYTF.

The genes are TRBV18 and TRBJ1-1; a possible D gene is TRBD1 (5 bases). The germline gives CDR1 KGHSH, CDR2 LQKENI. The CDR3 spans 13 residues. V was clipped by 4 bases and J by 2 bases, with 8 bases between them. As DNA, the CDR3 is TGTGCCAGCTCACAGACAGCAAACACTGAAGCTTTCTTT. Protein sequence: CASSQTANTEAFF.

This clone has a single count. V gene TRBV5-1 combines with J gene TRBJ2-3; D gene uncertain. This CDR3 has 14 amino acids. In germline, CDR1 is SGHRS, CDR2 YFSETQ. V was shortened by 4 bases and J by 0 bases, with 9 bases between the two germline ends. Here the CDR3 reads CASSLTTSTDTQYF. Here the CDR3 DNA reads TGCGCCAGCAGCCTAACTACCAGCACAGATACGCAGTATTTT.

This chain joins TRBV7-2 and TRBJ2-3; 15 bases align to TRBD2. This CDR3 is 16 amino acids long. The V gene's germline CDR1 is SGHTA and CDR2 FQGNSA. Trimming at V came to 0 bases and at J to 7 bases, leaving 2 bases not matched to a gene. The CDR3 region is CASSLAGTSGGNTQYF. The DNA of the CDR3 is TGTGCCAGCAGCTTAGCCGGGACTAGCGGGGGGAATACGCAGTATTTT.